These 26 T cell receptor beta chains originate from one sample sequenced in a study of T cells after yellow fever vaccination. TCRdb called the 5' RACE reads again in MiXCR, with one record for every CDR3 protein. The sample contains 80,000 to 100,000 distinct CDR3 sequences, 7.5% to 10% of which appear only once. The sample was CD8+ T cells not binding an NS4B(214-222) dextramer, sorted from PBMCs, taken more than 13 days after the first yellow fever vaccination. These receptors were collected from a man aged 18 to 29 who received the YFV17D yellow fever vaccine.

This clonotype was picked up a small number of times. This chain connects TRBV3-1 to TRBJ2-7; possible D gene TRBD2, 5 bases. Trimming removed 0 bases at V and 7 bases at J, with 19 bases between. The CDR3 extends over 16 amino acids. Germline V gene lookup returns CDR1 LGHDT and CDR2 YNNKEL (reference sequence). CDR3 loop: CASSQESRLAVYEQYV. The CDR3 DNA sequence: TGTGCCAGCAGCCAAGAGAGTAGGCTAGCAGTTTATGAGCAGTACGTC.

The V call is TRBV14, the J call TRBJ2-7; unclear D gene. V was shortened by 1 base and J by 0 bases, with 10 bases between the two germline ends. This CDR3 spans 15 amino acids. Germline values: CDR1 SGHDN, CDR2 FVKESK. Written as DNA, the CDR3 is TGTGCCAGCAGCCAAGTCGGGTTAAGCTCCTACGAGCAGTACTTC. Translation gives CASSQVGLSSYEQYF.

This clonotype came up a few times. This chain joins TRBV20-1 and TRBJ2-7; D gene unclear. Germline loops: CDR1 DFQATT, CDR2 SNEGSKA (reference sequence). Deletions cut 3 bases from V and 2 bases from J, with 14 bases between. There are 14 residues in the CDR3. The CDR3 is CSARGSGLAYEQYV. CDR3 in DNA: TGCAGTGCTAGGGGTTCCGGGTTGGCCTACGAGCAGTACGTC.

V is TRBV20-1 and J is TRBJ2-4; D is ambiguous. V was cut by 5 bases and J by 4 bases, with 12 bases left in between. Germline V gene sequence: CDR1 DFQATT, CDR2 SNEGSKA (reference sequence). The length of the CDR3 is 13 residues. The CDR3 nucleotides are TGCAGTGCTCGAATGTCAACGAAAAACATTCAGTACTTC. Translating gives CSARMSTKNIQYF.

This clonotype was seen a handful of times. The V and J genes are TRBV29-1 and TRBJ2-1, with TRBD2 identical over 7 bases. Trimming at V came to 4 bases and at J to 8 bases, leaving 5 bases not matched to a gene. Germline assignment: CDR1 SQVTM and CDR2 ANQGSEA. The CDR3 runs 12 residues. CDR3 coding DNA: TGCAGCGTTGTCTCCGCGGGGGATGAGCAGTTCTTC. It yields the protein CSVVSAGDEQFF.

In its sample, this clonotype was seen many times. CDR3 residues: CASSEFWDRRREQYF. DNA of the CDR3: TGCGCCAGCAGTGAGTTTTGGGACAGGCGTCGCGAGCAGTACTTC. The gene calls are TRBV10-1 and TRBJ2-7; 8 positions match TRBD1. This CDR3 has 15 residues. Germline loops: CDR1 WNHNN, CDR2 SYGVQD (reference sequence). Trimming took 1 base from V and 6 from J; bases not matched to a gene: 8.

The chain carries TRBV7-9 and TRBJ2-1; 12 bases line up with TRBD2. The J segment lost 4 bases and the V segment lost 5 bases, leaving 6 bases of the junction unmatched. CDR1 is SEHNR, CDR2 FQNEAQ, per germline (reference sequence). The CDR3 has 16 residues. The DNA of the CDR3 is TGTGCCAGCAGCACACTAGCGGGGGGACCTTACAATGAGCAGTTCTTC. Its translation is CASSTLAGGPYNEQFF.

This clonotype was recorded a few times. The rearrangement uses TRBV12-3 or TRBV12-4 and TRBJ1-1; D is uncertain. This CDR3 region has 12 residues. V was shortened by 7 bases and J by 1 base, with 7 bases between the two germline ends. Here the CDR3 reads CASTLRNTEAFF. The CDR3 coding sequence is TGTGCCAGCACCCTAAGGAACACTGAAGCTTTCTTT.

This chain connects TRBV7-2 to TRBJ2-6, with D uncertain. Germline lookup yields CDR1 SGHTA and CDR2 FQGNSA. Trimming cost V 2 bases and J 1 base, with 12 bases left between them. This CDR3 is built from 17 residues. The CDR3 nucleotides are TGTGCCAGCAGCTTATTGGACCGAAGGTCTGGGGCCAACGTCCTGACTTTC. Protein sequence: CASSLLDRRSGANVLTF.

This clonotype was seen a few times. The chain uses TRBV6-1 and TRBJ1-2, with TRBD1 matching 8 bases. The CDR3 contains 15 residues. Germline CDR1 is MNHNS and CDR2 is SASEGT. The J segment lost 5 bases and the V segment lost 7 bases, leaving 12 bases of the junction unmatched. CDR3: CASISKGTGIYGYTF. In nucleotides, the CDR3 is TGTGCCAGCATCTCGAAAGGGACAGGAATTTATGGCTACACCTTC.

This clonotype has more than one count but fewer than ten. The chain combines TRBV27 with TRBJ1-3; D is ambiguous. The germline V gene encodes CDR1 MNHEY and CDR2 SMNVEV (reference sequence). V was cut by 3 bases and J by 4 bases, with 13 bases left in between. The CDR3 totals 15 residues. In nucleotides, the CDR3 is TGTGCCAGCAGTTTGGCGGGAGACCCGGGAAACACCATATATTTT. The encoded protein is CASSLAGDPGNTIYF.

This clonotype showed up just a few times. V usage is TRBV4-1 and J usage is TRBJ1-6, with D perhaps matching TRBD1 (5 bases). CDR1 is MGHRA and CDR2 is YSYEKL in the germline V gene. Trimming took off 1 base at V and 1 base at J, with 8 bases between the two ends. This CDR3 is 16 amino acids long. CDR3 region: CASSQVGGSYNSPLHF. The CDR3 DNA sequence: TGCGCCAGCAGCCAAGTGGGGGGGTCCTATAATTCACCCCTCCACTTT.

This chain connects TRBV12-3 or TRBV12-4 to TRBJ2-7; TRBD2 might be the D (7 bases). This CDR3 is 17 amino acids long. The V end lost 4 bases, the J end lost 0 bases, and 19 bases lay between the germline ends. Written as DNA, the CDR3 is TGTGCCAGCAGTTCCTCCCTTGGGCGGGGGCCCTCCTACGAGCAGTACTTC. Translating gives CASSSSLGRGPSYEQYF.

Many counts were recorded for this clonotype. The rearrangement uses TRBV29-1 and TRBJ2-1; tentatively, D is TRBD1 (5 bases). Trimming removed 5 bases from V and 6 bases from J, with 14 bases in between. Germline V gives CDR1 SQVTM, CDR2 ANQGSEA. The CDR3 loop spans 13 amino acids. The CDR3 coding sequence is TGCAGCGTTCTCCTGACCACAGGCAATGAGCAGTTCTTC. Encoded protein: CSVLLTTGNEQFF.

The rearrangement joins TRBV4-3 to TRBJ1-1; D is ambiguous. The CDR3 sequence is 13 residues long. Germline loops: CDR1 LGHNA, CDR2 YSLEER. V gave up 4 bases and J gave up 10 bases, with 16 bases separating them. The CDR3 DNA reads as TGCGCCAGCAGCCCGACCGGCCCCCTTGGAGCTTTCTTT. This sequence encodes CASSPTGPLGAFF.

This clonotype has just a few counts. J is TRBJ1-5 and V is TRBV9, with a possible D match to TRBD1 (5 bases). Looked up from germline, CDR1 is SGDLS and CDR2 is YYNGEE. V was clipped by 0 bases and J by 4 bases, with 8 bases between them. This CDR3 is built from 14 residues. The CDR3 DNA reads TGTGCCAGCAGCGTAGGAACAGGAAATCAGCCCCAGCATTTT. Encoded protein: CASSVGTGNQPQHF.

This chain links TRBV7-2 with TRBJ2-7; 8 nucleotides match TRBD1. This CDR3 region has 14 residues. Germline CDR1 and CDR2: SGHTA and FQGNSA. The V and J ends lost 2 bases and 2 bases, in that order; junction bases with no gene match: 2. The CDR3, as DNA: TGTGCCAGCAGCTTACCAGGGGGCCCCTACGAGCAGTACTTC. Protein: CASSLPGGPYEQYF. The variable domain in full, completed from reference TRBV7-2 and TRBJ2-7, reads GAGVSQSPSNKVTEKGKDVELRCDPISGHTALYWYRQSLGQGLEFLIYFQGNSAPDKSGLPSDRFSAERTGGSVSTLTIQRTQQEDSAVYLCASSLPGGPYEQYFGPGTRLTVT.

In this sample, this clonotype turned up many times. V and J are TRBV7-2 and TRBJ2-3; no clear D. The V gene lost 5 bases and the J gene lost 3 bases, with 15 bases spanning the gap. This CDR3 has 15 amino acids. Germline CDR1 reads SGHTA; CDR2 reads FQGNSA. Here the CDR3 DNA reads TGTGCCAGCAGCCTGATGGACGGAACAACAGATACGCAGTATTTT. The encoded protein is CASSLMDGTTDTQYF.

There are many counts of this clonotype. This chain joins TRBV27 and TRBJ1-2, with TRBD1 identical over 7 bases. The length of the CDR3 is 13 residues. CDR1 and CDR2 from the germline V gene are MNHEY and SMNVEV (reference sequence). V shed 6 bases and J 5 bases; nucleotides not matched to a gene: 6. CDR3 sequence reads: CASSSPGGYGYTF. The CDR3 DNA follows: TGTGCCAGCAGCTCACCAGGGGGTTATGGCTACACCTTC.

The DNA for the CDR3 is TGCGCCAGCAGCCAAGATCGACGGGGACGCGCTTCATACGAGCAGTACTTC. The encoded protein is CASSQDRRGRASYEQYF. The rearrangement links TRBV4-3 to TRBJ2-7; tentatively, D is TRBD1 or TRBD2 (5 bases each). This CDR3 comprises 17 residues. CDR1 LGHNA and CDR2 YSLEER come from the germline V gene. V gave up 0 bases and J gave up 4 bases, with 19 bases separating them.

The chain has TRBV7-8 and TRBJ2-7; weak D call: TRBD1 (6 bases). Germline-derived CDR1 and CDR2 are SGHVS and FQNEAQ. The V end was cut by 1 base, the J end by 1 base, with 11 bases between. The CDR3 consists of 15 residues. The CDR3 loop is CASSLVQGPSYEQYV. The CDR3 DNA is TGTGCCAGCAGCTTAGTACAGGGTCCGTCCTACGAGCAGTACGTC.

This clonotype was found a few times. The V gene is TRBV7-9, the J gene TRBJ2-5; D remains ambiguous. This CDR3 comprises 12 residues. Per the germline V gene, CDR1 is SEHNR and CDR2 is FQNEAQ (reference sequence). The V end lost 5 bases, the J end lost 5 bases, and 9 bases lay between the germline ends. This chain's CDR3 is CASSPSFETQYF. DNA for the CDR3: TGTGCCAGCAGCCCCTCCTTTGAGACCCAGTACTTC.

This clonotype was counted ten times or more. The chain uses TRBV10-2 and TRBJ2-7, with D hard to call. Germline CDR1 reads WSHSY; CDR2 reads SAAADI. The CDR3 extends over 14 amino acids. Deletions cut 3 bases from V and 6 bases from J, with 15 bases between. The DNA of the CDR3 is TGCGCCAGCAGTGACGTGCCGAATAGTGGCGAGCAGTACGTC. Translating it yields CASSDVPNSGEQYV.

This clonotype was detected only a few times. This chain uses TRBV5-1 with TRBJ2-1; 14 positions match TRBD2. The CDR3 has 15 amino acids. V lost 6 bases, J lost 10 bases, and 9 bases stayed unmatched. Germline V gene sequence: CDR1 SGHRS, CDR2 YFSETQ. In DNA, the CDR3 is TGCGCCAGCAAAAGGCCGGGACTAGCGGGGGCCGAGCAGTTCTTC. Protein sequence: CASKRPGLAGAEQFF.

This clonotype was found many times. V is TRBV19 and J is TRBJ2-7; 8 positions match TRBD2. This CDR3 comprises 16 residues. The germline V gene encodes CDR1 LNHDA and CDR2 SQIVND (reference sequence). The ends lost 7 bases at V and 3 bases at J; junction bases unmatched: 14. The chain's CDR3 is CASISGGGPRDYEQYV. CDR3 coding DNA: TGTGCCAGTATTAGTGGCGGGGGGCCACGAGACTACGAGCAGTACGTC.

CDR3: CASSTGAYEQYF. Written as DNA, the CDR3 is TGTGCCAGCAGTACGGGGGCCTACGAGCAGTACTTC. The chain couples TRBV25-1 to TRBJ2-7; D perhaps matches TRBD2 (6 bases). V shed 5 bases and J shed 2 bases, with 7 bases lying between them. Germline CDR1 reads MGHDK; CDR2 reads SYGVNS. CDR3 length: 12 amino acids.